The clone carrying this T cell receptor (beta chain) was seen repeatedly, ten times or more. What it recognizes is unknown. The sample comes from a study of CD8+CD57+ T cells in acquired aplastic anemia. In the study overall: On average, sorted CD4+ and CD8+ cells gave approximately 3 ug of DNA. Study conclusions and caveats: Patients and controls shared some 30 CD8+ CDR3 sequences, highly expressed in patients.

V gave up 9 bases and J gave up 7 bases, with 15 bases separating them. Per the germline V gene, CDR1 is ENHRY and CDR2 is SYGVKD. This CDR3 is 12 amino acids long. Whoever was chosen for sequencing had shown CD8+CD57+ cell expansion by flow cytometry. For CDR3 and TCR beta VDJ profiling, genomic DNA was the template used. MiXCR, applied by TCRdb to the reads, yields one record per CDR3 protein. The sample holds about 240,000 distinct CDR3 sequences; around half are singletons and the top ten take 7.8%. Sample: sorted CD4+, CD8+, or CD8+CD57+ T cells (not recorded which) from PBMCs. The chain carries TRBV10-3 and TRBJ1-2; D remains ambiguous. The receptor's source is a human donor with aplastic anemia. The CDR3 loop is CAINSEGSGYTF. The CDR3 region has the DNA TGTGCCATTAACAGCGAAGGTAGTGGCTACACCTTC.